This TCR beta chain was obtained from a study of low-dose radiotherapy and immunotherapy resistance in tumors. First-strand cDNA relied on TRAV- and TRBV-specific primers spanning alpha and beta chains. For amplifying TCRs, the PCR ran for 15 to 20 cycles with Phusion, which was used together with a constant-region primer and the adapter on the V primers. TCRdb recomputed calls from the reads with MiXCR, one row per CDR3 protein. The sample carries about 39,000 distinct CDR3 sequences, about 28% recorded once. The CDR3 consists of 15 residues. Trimming shortened V by 1 base and J by 1 base, and 10 bases separated the two germline ends. CDR1 SEHNR and CDR2 FQNEAQ come from the germline V gene (reference sequence). Indicated time point: before trial treatment. Donors were given nivolumab, ipilimumab, aspirin, low-dose cyclophosphamide and low-dose radiotherapy. This clonotype was counted many times.

This rearrangement joins TRBV7-9 to TRBJ2-5; a possible D gene is TRBD2 (7 bases). This TCR was sampled from a male donor with gallbladder cancer. Material: PBMCs, obtained before treatment. CDR3: CASSLDRGAQETQYF. The CDR3, as DNA: TGTGCCAGCAGCTTAGATCGGGGGGCCCAAGAGACCCAGTACTTC.